A single sample gave rise to the 27 T cell receptor beta chains below, sequenced in a study of regulatory T cells in long-lasting Graves disease. Documented time point: persistent/refractory GD, antithyroid drugs over 5 years with positive TRAb. RNA isolated from PBMCs was used to make the TCR library. Arm-PCR with iRepertoire HTBI primers amplified the CDR3 regions for these TCR beta libraries. TCRdb called the multiplex PCR reads again in MiXCR, with one record for every CDR3 protein. Among 400,000 to 500,000 distinct CDR3 sequences listed, roughly a fifth were seen once. Here the sequenced sample was peripheral blood mononuclear cells (PBMCs), taken when the disease was refractory, from a patient treated with antithyroid drugs. The receptors originated from a female donor with Graves disease.

This clonotype was detected ten times or more. The chain couples TRBV2 to TRBJ1-1; D unclear. The CDR3 extends over 12 amino acids. Germline-derived CDR1 and CDR2 are SNHLY and FYNNEI. V gave up 4 bases and J gave up 4 bases, with 7 bases separating them. The CDR3: CASSAGGTEAFF. In DNA form, the CDR3 reads TGTGCCAGCAGTGCCGGTGGCACTGAAGCTTTCTTT.

The CDR3 loop is CASSLWENTGELFF. The DNA for the CDR3 is TGTGCCAGCTCATTGTGGGAGAACACCGGGGAGCTGTTTTTT. The rearrangement joins TRBV18 to TRBJ2-2; no definite D call. CDR1 and CDR2 from the germline V gene are KGHSH and LQKENI. V shed 5 bases and J shed 1 base, with 8 bases lying between them. The CDR3 is 14 residues long.

The genes are TRBV6-1 and TRBJ1-5, with D perhaps TRBD1 (6 bases). V lost 5 bases, J lost 0 bases, and 20 bases lay in between. Germline CDR1 MNHNS, CDR2 SASEGT. The CDR3 length is 18 residues. The CDR3: CASSLPGTRRYSNQPQHF. The CDR3 DNA reads TGTGCCAGCAGTCTCCCCGGGACACGAAGATATAGCAATCAGCCCCAGCATTTT.

V and J are TRBV7-3 and TRBJ2-1; the match to TRBD2 covers 8 bases. The CDR3 is 13 residues long. The junction had 2 bases not matched to a gene; V was cut back by 3 bases and J by 7 bases. From germline, CDR1 is SGHTA and CDR2 FQGTGA. CDR3 DNA sequence: TGTGCCAGCAGCTTTCGGGAGGGTAATGAGCAGTTCTTC. It is translated as CASSFREGNEQFF. Combining the CDR3 with reference TRBV7-3 and TRBJ2-1 gives the whole variable domain GAGVSQTPSNKVTEKGKYVELRCDPISGHTALYWYRQSLGQGPEFLIYFQGTGAADDSGLPNDRFFAVRPEGSVSTLKIQRTERGDSAVYLCASSFREGNEQFFGPGTRLTVL.

This clonotype was detected ten times or more. Since no conserved phenylalanine or tryptophan closes the CDR3, a read error is the likely cause. Because the CDR3's place on the DNA is in doubt, the DNA is left out and the CDR3 is given as listed by TCRdb. The rearrangement uses TRBV3-1 and TRBJ2-7; the table's D call, TRBD1, was not checked against the DNA. In germline, CDR1 is LGHDT, CDR2 YNNKEL (reference sequence). The CDR3 numbers 13 amino acids, ends counted. The CDR3 protein is CASSQGSGAHLVT.

This clonotype occurred many times. Germline is not matched at one junction end, which may reflect a read error. V gene TRBV28 combines with J gene TRBJ2-7, with 9 bases matching TRBD1. Germline-derived CDR1 and CDR2 are MDHEN and SYDVKM. The CDR3 covers 13 residues. Here the CDR3 reads CASSPYPGTGQTF. DNA for the CDR3: TGTGCCAGCAGTCCTTACCCCGGGACAGGGCAAACTTTC. Full variable domain (outside the CDR3, taken from reference TRBV28 and TRBJ2-7): DVKVTQSSRYLVKRTGEKVFLECVQDMDHENMFWYRQDPGLGLRLIYFSYDVKMKEKGDIPEGYSVSREKKERFSLILESASTNQTSMYLCASSPYPGTGQTFGPGTRLTVT.

This clonotype was counted only a few times. J is TRBJ2-7 and V is TRBV10-2; D is uncertain. Deletions cut 2 bases from V and 3 bases from J, with 8 bases between. This CDR3 has 13 amino acids. Germline-derived CDR1 and CDR2 are WSHSY and SAAADI. The CDR3 region has the DNA TGCGCCAGCAGTGAGGAAGTACGCTACGAGCAGTACTTC. Translating gives CASSEEVRYEQYF.

The rearrangement links TRBV29-1 to TRBJ2-5, with 9 nucleotides matching TRBD2. CDR1 is SQVTM, CDR2 ANQGSEA, per germline. Germline trimming cut 3 bases from V and 5 bases from J; bases unmatched to any gene: 10. The CDR3 loop spans 15 amino acids. The CDR3 coding sequence is TGCAGCGTTGACATCGCTAGCGGGAATCTGGAGACCCAGTACTTC. It encodes CSVDIASGNLETQYF.

Only a few counts were recorded for this clonotype. The chain joins TRBV7-9 to TRBJ2-7, with TRBD2 matching over 14 bases. V was clipped by 5 bases and J by 3 bases; unmatched bases: 3. The CDR3 is 15 amino acids. Germline V gene lookup returns CDR1 SEHNR and CDR2 FQNEAQ (reference sequence). The CDR3 DNA sequence: TGTGCCAGCAGCATTGGGACTAGCGGGAGCTACGAGCAGTACTTC. Translation gives CASSIGTSGSYEQYF.

This clonotype was counted at least ten times. V and J are TRBV6-1 and TRBJ1-4; no definite D call. Germline loops: CDR1 MNHNS, CDR2 SASEGT. V dropped 7 bases and J dropped 6 bases, with 15 bases sitting between them. This CDR3 has 14 residues. The CDR3 DNA reads TGTGCCAGCAATAGGGCAGCCTTGTATGAAAAACTGTTTTTT. Protein product: CASNRAALYEKLFF.

This clonotype showed up just a few times. The chain combines TRBV18 with TRBJ1-5; perhaps TRBD1 as D (6 bases). The CDR3 loop spans 12 amino acids. V was shortened by 6 bases and J by 9 bases, with 12 bases between the two germline ends. Germline V gene sequence: CDR1 KGHSH, CDR2 LQKENI. The CDR3 loop is CASSIQGPPQHF. CDR3 nucleotides: TGTGCCAGCTCGATACAGGGCCCGCCCCAGCATTTT.

This chain uses TRBV5-1 with TRBJ2-2, with D perhaps matching TRBD1 (6 bases). With 4 bases removed from V and 7 bases from J, the gap between germline ends came to 20 bases. The CDR3 contains 16 residues. CDR1 is SGHRS, CDR2 YFSETQ, per germline. The CDR3 loop reads CASSPLPLGAGGELFF. CDR3 in DNA: TGCGCCAGCAGCCCACTCCCTCTGGGGGCCGGCGGGGAGCTGTTTTTT.

There are many counts of this clonotype. The chain combines TRBV27 with TRBJ2-5; no reliable D call. The J call may be in error: the DNA end matches TRBJ2-1 better. Germline CDR1 and CDR2: MNHEY and SMNVEV (reference sequence). The CDR3 spans 16 residues. CDR3 residues: CASSLTWAQRANEQFF. CDR3 sequence (DNA): TGTGCCAGCAGTTTAACTTGGGCCCAACGTGCGAATGAGCAGTTCTTC.

V gene TRBV3-1 combines with J gene TRBJ2-1; no clear D. Germline CDR1 is LGHDT and CDR2 is YNNKEL (reference sequence). V was cut by 4 bases and J by 10 bases, with 14 bases left in between. The CDR3 is 13 residues long. CDR3 protein: CASSPSRTREQFF. The CDR3 coding sequence is TGTGCCAGCAGCCCCTCGAGAACGCGGGAGCAGTTCTTC.

This chain links TRBV5-1 with TRBJ2-7; 11 bases match TRBD2. V lost 4 bases and J lost 7; bases outside the gene matches: 10. CDR3 length equals 15 residues. Germline CDR1 is SGHRS and CDR2 is YFSETQ. The CDR3 DNA reads TGCGCCAGCAGCCACTCGACTAGCGGGGTCGAAGAGCAGTACTTC. Encoded protein: CASSHSTSGVEEQYF.

This clonotype was counted a few times. The V gene is TRBV28, the J gene TRBJ2-6; D unresolved. The CDR3 contains 15 residues. In germline, CDR1 is MDHEN, CDR2 SYDVKM. The germline V and J ends were trimmed by 5 bases and 0 bases, with 8 bases remaining between them. CDR3: CASSIPASGANVLTF. CDR3 DNA: TGTGCCAGCAGTATCCCAGCCTCTGGGGCCAACGTCCTGACTTTC.

The sample holds a few counts of this clonotype. V is TRBV7-2 and J is TRBJ1-1; no clear D gene. CDR1 is SGHTA, CDR2 FQGNSA, per germline. V lost 2 bases, J lost 4 bases, and 20 bases lay in between. The length of the CDR3 is 17 residues. The CDR3 sequence: CASSLYRAAAISTEAFF. In nucleotides, the CDR3 is TGTGCCAGCAGCTTATATAGAGCAGCCGCAATTTCCACTGAAGCTTTCTTT.

This clonotype has a count of ten or more. This chain joins TRBV27 and TRBJ2-7; D is unresolved. V was pared by 4 bases and J by 4 bases, with 14 bases between. Germline loops: CDR1 MNHEY, CDR2 SMNVEV (reference sequence). The CDR3 consists of 14 residues. This chain's CDR3 is CASSSDRKPYEQYF. The CDR3 DNA follows: TGTGCCAGCAGTTCAGACCGGAAGCCTTACGAGCAGTACTTC.

The chain joins TRBV11-3 to TRBJ2-1; no firm D call. The CDR3 has 13 amino acids. CDR1 and CDR2 from the germline V gene are SGHNT and YENEEA. V was cut by 6 bases and J by 0 bases, with 6 bases left in between. The CDR3 sequence: CASSQSSYNEQFF. The CDR3 region has the DNA TGTGCCAGCAGTCAGAGCTCCTACAATGAGCAGTTCTTC.

V and J are TRBV29-1 and TRBJ1-1; 7 nucleotides agree with TRBD1. The CDR3 is made up of 14 amino acids. CDR1 is SQVTM, CDR2 ANQGSEA, per germline. Trimming took 5 bases from V and 5 from J; bases not matched to a gene: 11. CDR3 amino acids: CSVFRQGGWTEAFF. The CDR3 DNA reads TGCAGCGTTTTCCGACAGGGAGGATGGACTGAAGCTTTCTTT.

The chain is built from TRBV7-2 and TRBJ2-6; no reliable D call. The length of the CDR3 is 16 residues. Germline CDR1 and CDR2: SGHTA and FQGNSA. Trimming pared 2 bases from V and 1 base from J, leaving 9 bases between. CDR3 DNA: TGTGCCAGCAGCTTATCGGTCGGTTCTGGGGCCAACGTCCTGACTTTC. It is translated as CASSLSVGSGANVLTF.

This clonotype was seen many times. The DNA for the CDR3 is TGTGCCAGCAGAAACCAGGGACAGGGGGTAAACGAGCAGTACTTC. Protein product: CASRNQGQGVNEQYF. The chain carries TRBV28 and TRBJ2-7, with 11 nucleotides matching TRBD1. Germline loops: CDR1 MDHEN, CDR2 SYDVKM. V gave up 6 bases and J gave up 5 bases; unmatched junction bases: 9. This CDR3 spans 15 amino acids.

The chain combines TRBV20-1 with TRBJ1-2; D is uncertain. Per the germline V gene, CDR1 is DFQATT and CDR2 is SNEGSKA (reference sequence). The CDR3 totals 14 residues. The V gene lost 7 bases and the J gene lost 6 bases, with 21 bases spanning the gap. Here the CDR3 DNA reads TGCAGTGTTAGGACCCCTTTCCAAGCCCATGGCTACACCTTC. Its translation: CSVRTPFQAHGYTF.

This clonotype was found many times. J is TRBJ2-7 and V is TRBV7-2; a weak D match, TRBD1 (6 bases). V shed 2 bases and J shed 2 bases, with 16 bases lying between them. This CDR3 is built from 16 residues. Germline CDR1 and CDR2: SGHTA and FQGNSA. CDR3 region: CASSLSGQGPTYEQYF. The DNA for the CDR3 is TGTGCCAGCAGCTTATCCGGTCAGGGGCCCACCTACGAGCAGTACTTC. Looking up the rest from reference TRBV7-2 and TRBJ2-7 gives the full variable domain: GAGVSQSPSNKVTEKGKDVELRCDPISGHTALYWYRQSLGQGLEFLIYFQGNSAPDKSGLPSDRFSAERTGGSVSTLTIQRTQQEDSAVYLCASSLSGQGPTYEQYFGPGTRLTVT.

The chain employs TRBV24-1 and TRBJ1-5, with D hard to call. The CDR3 extends over 16 amino acids. Trimming cost V 2 bases and J 0 bases, with 10 bases left between them. CDR1 KGHDR and CDR2 SFDVKD come from the germline V gene. The chain's CDR3 is CATSDSGPYSNQPQHF. CDR3 DNA: TGTGCCACCAGTGATTCCGGGCCATATAGCAATCAGCCCCAGCATTTT.

Comment on this clonotype: A much larger clone lies a single base off, so this may be a read error. The chain has TRBV28 and TRBJ2-1, with 8 bases identical to TRBD2. The J call may be in error: the DNA end matches TRBJ2-4 better. This CDR3 has 15 residues. Germline V gene lookup returns CDR1 MDHEN and CDR2 SYDVKM. CDR3 nucleotide sequence: TGTGCCAGCAGCCAGACCATGGCGGGAGGAAACATTCAGTACTTC. It translates to CASSQTMAGGNIQYF.

This clonotype was recorded many times. The CDR3: CASSETLRGKTQYF. Here the CDR3 DNA reads TGTGCCAGCAGTGAAACCCTCCGGGGAAAGACCCAGTACTTC. The V call is TRBV6-1, the J call TRBJ2-5; a weak D match, TRBD2 (5 bases). The V end lost 2 bases, the J end lost 6 bases, and 13 bases lay between the germline ends. The CDR3 runs 14 residues. The V gene's germline CDR1 is MNHNS and CDR2 SASEGT.